These 6 T cell receptor beta chains originate from one sample sequenced in a study of blood T cells in healthy people across ages (dated by TCRdb to 2013 to 2016). Library preparation was by 5' RACE. Reads for this sample came from an Illumina HiSeq 2500. A second PCR of roughly 7 to 12 cycles was performed with a sample-barcoded 5' primer and a J-beta primer mix. The raw public reads went through TCRdb reprocessing: fastp at Q25, MiXCR clone calling, in-frame beta chains kept. Each entry is one CDR3 protein sequence, shown with its most common DNA and genes. Across this sample there are around 1,500,000 distinct CDR3 sequences, with roughly 40% seen only once. 7% to 9.5% of the sample lies in the top ten. Material: blood. Receptors originate from a woman aged 18 to 35 in good health.

The chain is built from TRBV3-1 and TRBJ1-1; 7 bases agree with TRBD1. Trimming at V came to 4 bases and at J to 1 base, leaving 9 bases not matched to a gene. CDR1 is LGHDT and CDR2 is YNNKEL in the germline V gene (reference sequence). The CDR3 sequence is 16 residues long. This CDR3 is CASSPNMRTGNTEAFF. CDR3 DNA sequence: TGTGCCAGCAGCCCTAACATGCGGACAGGGAACACTGAAGCTTTCTTT.

This clonotype was detected a few times. V usage is TRBV27 and J usage is TRBJ2-7; TRBD2 aligns across 9 bases. Per germline, CDR1 MNHEY and CDR2 SMNVEV (reference sequence). There are 21 residues in the CDR3. The V gene end was trimmed by 0 bases and the J gene end by 5 bases; junction bases not matched to a gene: 23. The CDR3 loop reads CASSLSRGFPESGRRGHEQYF. CDR3 in DNA: TGTGCCAGCAGTTTATCCAGAGGCTTTCCGGAGAGCGGGAGGAGAGGGCACGAGCAGTACTTC.

The chain combines TRBV5-1 with TRBJ2-5; 9 bases fit TRBD1. Looked up from germline, CDR1 is SGHRS and CDR2 is YFSETQ. V dropped 4 bases and J dropped 11; count of bases not matched to a gene: 24. This CDR3 spans 18 amino acids. CDR3 sequence reads: CASSPGTGNPYSYNEQYF. The CDR3 coding sequence is TGCGCCAGCAGCCCGGGGACAGGGAACCCCTACTCCTACAATGAGCAGTACTTC.

This clonotype has just a few counts. The chain combines TRBV27 with TRBJ1-1; weak D call: TRBD1 (5 bases). This CDR3 is built from 14 residues. Germline V lookup: CDR1 MNHEY, CDR2 SMNVEV (reference sequence). V lost 2 bases and J 4 bases, leaving 11 bases between the germline ends. CDR3 in DNA: TGTGCCAGCAGTTTAATATCGGGGCGCACTGAAGCTTTCTTT. Residues: CASSLISGRTEAFF.

This clonotype appeared once. This chain links TRBV6-5 with TRBJ2-7; TRBD2 agrees at 10 bases. The better agreement between TRBJ2-5 and the DNA end casts doubt on the J call. This CDR3 comprises 16 residues. Germline CDR1 MNHEY, CDR2 SVGAGI. The CDR3 reads CASSYRAGGLQETQYF. CDR3 DNA: TGTGCCAGCAGTTACAGAGCGGGGGGGCTCCAAGAGACCCAGTACTTC.

The rearrangement uses TRBV19 and TRBJ1-1; no firm D call. Germline CDR1 reads LNHDA; CDR2 reads SQIVND (reference sequence). The CDR3 totals 15 residues. Deletions cut 2 bases from V and 4 bases from J, with 14 bases between. CDR3 nucleotide sequence: TGTGCCAGTAGTATATGGGCCCCCGAGGGCACTGAAGCTTTCTTT. This translates into CASSIWAPEGTEAFF.